Included here is one T cell receptor (beta chain) sequence, with context. The data stem from a study of CD8+ T cells in alopecia areata. CDR3 length equals 13 residues. The V end was cut by 10 bases, the J end by 4 bases, with 15 bases between. Germline CDR1 is LNHDA and CDR2 is SQIVND (reference sequence). Treatment of the sample: oral pan-JAK inhibitor, 5-10 mg twice daily. The sequencing template was cDNA reverse transcribed from extracted RNA. TCRdb keeps only in-frame clones here, not all; method: immunoSEQ multiplex PCR. The sample lists about 99,000 clones; around 86% were seen once. This material consisted of CD8+ T cells sorted from blood, taken at roughly week 30, from a patient treated with tofacitinib. The chain combines TRBV19 with TRBJ2-3; no clear D gene. The TCR sequence derives from a human donor with alopecia areata. The CDR3 DNA reads as TGTGCCACCACTCTAAGTAGTGCAGATACGCAGTATTTT. Protein product: CATTLSSADTQYF.